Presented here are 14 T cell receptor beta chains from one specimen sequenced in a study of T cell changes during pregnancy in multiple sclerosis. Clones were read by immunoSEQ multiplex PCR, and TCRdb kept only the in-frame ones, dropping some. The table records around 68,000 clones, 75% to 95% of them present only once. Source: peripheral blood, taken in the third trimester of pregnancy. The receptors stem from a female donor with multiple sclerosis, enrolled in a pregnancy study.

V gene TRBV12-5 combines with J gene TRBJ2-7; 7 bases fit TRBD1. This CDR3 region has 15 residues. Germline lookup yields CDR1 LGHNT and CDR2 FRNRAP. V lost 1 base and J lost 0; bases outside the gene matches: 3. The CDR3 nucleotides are TGTGCTAGTGGTTTGGGGACAGGTAGCTCCTACGAGCAGTACTTC. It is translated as CASGLGTGSSYEQYF.

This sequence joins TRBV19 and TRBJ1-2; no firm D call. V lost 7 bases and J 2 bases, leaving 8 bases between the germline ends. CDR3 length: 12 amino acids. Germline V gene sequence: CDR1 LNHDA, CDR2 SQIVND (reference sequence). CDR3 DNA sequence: TGTGCCAGTACCAGAGGGAACTATGGCTACACCTTC. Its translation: CASTRGNYGYTF. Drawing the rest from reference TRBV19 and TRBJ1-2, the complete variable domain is DGGITQSPKYLFRKEGQNVTLSCEQNLNHDAMYWYRQDPGQGLRLIYYSQIVNDFQKGDIAEGYSVSREKKESFPLTVTSAQKNPTAFYLCASTRGNYGYTFGSGTRLTVV.

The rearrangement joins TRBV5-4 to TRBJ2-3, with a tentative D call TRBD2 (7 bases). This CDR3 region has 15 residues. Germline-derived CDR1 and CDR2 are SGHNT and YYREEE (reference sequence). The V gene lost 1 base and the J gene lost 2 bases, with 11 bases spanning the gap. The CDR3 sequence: CASSLQRDNTDTQYF. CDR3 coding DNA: TGTGCCAGCAGCTTGCAGCGGGACAACACAGATACGCAGTATTTT.

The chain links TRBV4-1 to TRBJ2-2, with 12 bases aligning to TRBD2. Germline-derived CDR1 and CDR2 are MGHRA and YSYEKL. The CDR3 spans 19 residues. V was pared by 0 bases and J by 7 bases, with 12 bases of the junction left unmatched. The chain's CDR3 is CASSQDETGASGRVGELFF. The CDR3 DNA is TGCGCCAGCAGCCAAGACGAGACAGGGGCTAGCGGGAGGGTCGGGGAGCTGTTTTTT.

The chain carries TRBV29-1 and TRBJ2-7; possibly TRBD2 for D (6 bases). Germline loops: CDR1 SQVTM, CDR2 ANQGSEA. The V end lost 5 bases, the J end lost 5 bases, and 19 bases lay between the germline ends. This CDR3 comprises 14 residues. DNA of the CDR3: TGCAGCGTTTTATTCGGGAGCTGGGGAAACGAGCAGTACTTC. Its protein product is CSVLFGSWGNEQYF.

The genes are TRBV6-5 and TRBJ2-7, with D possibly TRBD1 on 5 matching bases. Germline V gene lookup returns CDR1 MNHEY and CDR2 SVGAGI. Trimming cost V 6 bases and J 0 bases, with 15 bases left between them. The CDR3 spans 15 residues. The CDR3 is CASSRETVSSYEQYF. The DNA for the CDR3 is TGTGCCAGCAGCCGCGAGACAGTCAGCTCCTACGAGCAGTACTTC.

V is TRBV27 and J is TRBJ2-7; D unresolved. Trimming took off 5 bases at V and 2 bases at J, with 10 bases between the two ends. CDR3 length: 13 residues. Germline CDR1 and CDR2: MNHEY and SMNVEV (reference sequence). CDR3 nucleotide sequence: TGTGCCAGCAGTCTGACAACCGCCTACGAGCAGTACTTC. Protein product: CASSLTTAYEQYF.

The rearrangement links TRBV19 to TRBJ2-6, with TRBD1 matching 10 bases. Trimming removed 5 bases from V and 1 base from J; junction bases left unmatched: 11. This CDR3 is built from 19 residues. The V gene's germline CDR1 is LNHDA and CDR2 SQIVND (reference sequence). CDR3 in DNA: TGTGCCAGTAGTGTAATTTGGACAGGGGGAAGATCTGGGGCCAACGTCCTGACTTTC. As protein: CASSVIWTGGRSGANVLTF. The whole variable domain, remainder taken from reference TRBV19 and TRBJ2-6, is DGGITQSPKYLFRKEGQNVTLSCEQNLNHDAMYWYRQDPGQGLRLIYYSQIVNDFQKGDIAEGYSVSREKKESFPLTVTSAQKNPTAFYLCASSVIWTGGRSGANVLTFGAGSRLTVL.

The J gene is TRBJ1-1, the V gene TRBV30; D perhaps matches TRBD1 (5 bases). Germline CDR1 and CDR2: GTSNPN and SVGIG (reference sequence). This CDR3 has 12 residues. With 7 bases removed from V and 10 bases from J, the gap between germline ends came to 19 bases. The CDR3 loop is CASYHRGWLAFF. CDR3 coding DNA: TGTGCCTCCTACCATAGGGGATGGTTAGCTTTCTTT.

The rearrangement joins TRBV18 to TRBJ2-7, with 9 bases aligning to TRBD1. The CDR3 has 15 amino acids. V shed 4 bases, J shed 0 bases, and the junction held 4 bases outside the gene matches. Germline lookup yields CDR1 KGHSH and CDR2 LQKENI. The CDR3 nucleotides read TGTGCCAGCTCACGGGAGGGACAGGGCTCCTACGAGCAGTACTTC. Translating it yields CASSREGQGSYEQYF.

DNA for the CDR3: TGTGCCAGCAGCAATCAGGGGGGGAACACTGAAGCTTTCTTT. Translation gives CASSNQGGNTEAFF. The chain has TRBV7-2 and TRBJ1-1; the match to TRBD1 covers 7 bases. In germline, CDR1 is SGHTA, CDR2 FQGNSA. CDR3 length equals 14 residues. Trimming took 5 bases from V and 1 from J; bases not matched to a gene: 4.

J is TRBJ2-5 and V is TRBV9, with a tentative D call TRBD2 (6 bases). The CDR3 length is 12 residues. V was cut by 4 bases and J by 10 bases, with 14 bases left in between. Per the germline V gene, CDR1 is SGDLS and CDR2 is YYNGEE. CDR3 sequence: CASSSIRGFQYF. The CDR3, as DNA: TGTGCCAGCAGCTCCATCCGGGGGTTCCAGTACTTC. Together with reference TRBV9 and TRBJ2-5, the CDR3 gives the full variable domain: DSGVTQTPKHLITATGQRVTLRCSPRSGDLSVYWYQQSLDQGLQFLIQYYNGEERAKGNILERFSAQQFPDLHSELNLSSLELGDSALYFCASSSIRGFQYFGPGTRLLVL.

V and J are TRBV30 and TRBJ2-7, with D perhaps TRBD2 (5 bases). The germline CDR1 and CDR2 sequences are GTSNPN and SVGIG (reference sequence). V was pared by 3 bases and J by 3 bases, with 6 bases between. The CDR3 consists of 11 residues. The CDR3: CAWREDYEQYF. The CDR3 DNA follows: TGTGCCTGGAGGGAGGACTACGAGCAGTACTTC.

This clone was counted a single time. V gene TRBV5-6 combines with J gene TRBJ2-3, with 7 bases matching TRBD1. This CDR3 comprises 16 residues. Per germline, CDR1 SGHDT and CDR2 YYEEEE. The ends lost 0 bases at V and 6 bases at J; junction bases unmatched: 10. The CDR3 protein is CASSLAYRGRWDTQYF. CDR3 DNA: TGTGCCAGCAGCTTGGCCTACAGGGGCAGGTGGGATACGCAGTATTTT.